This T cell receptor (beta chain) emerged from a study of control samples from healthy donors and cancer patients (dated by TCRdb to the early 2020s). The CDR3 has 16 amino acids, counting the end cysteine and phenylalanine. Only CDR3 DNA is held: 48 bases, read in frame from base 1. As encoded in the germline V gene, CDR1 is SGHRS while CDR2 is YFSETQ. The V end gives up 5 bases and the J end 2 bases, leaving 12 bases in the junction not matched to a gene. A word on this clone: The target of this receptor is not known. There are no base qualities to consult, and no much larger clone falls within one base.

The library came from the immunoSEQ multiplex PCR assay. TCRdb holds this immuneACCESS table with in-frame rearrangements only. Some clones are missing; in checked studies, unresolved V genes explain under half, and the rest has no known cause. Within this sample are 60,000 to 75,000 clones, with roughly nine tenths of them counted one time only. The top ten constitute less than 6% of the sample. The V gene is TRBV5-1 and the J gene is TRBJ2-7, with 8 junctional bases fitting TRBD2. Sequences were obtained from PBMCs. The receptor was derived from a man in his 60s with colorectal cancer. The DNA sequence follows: TGCGCCAGCAGACATACTAGCGGTTACGGGGCCTACGAGCAGTACTTC. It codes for CASRHTSGYGAYEQYF.